These 16 T cell receptor beta chains share one sample of origin, sequenced in a study of Tregs in tolerant kidney transplant recipients. Repertoires were generated with immunoSEQ multiplex PCR, while TCRdb's copy carries only in-frame clones and drops some. The top ten hold roughly 9.7% of the sample, which has roughly 66,000 clones, roughly 92% seen once. Sequenced here: CD8+ T cells from blood, sampled before the transplant. Receptors were obtained from a human donor who received a combined kidney and bone marrow transplant.

This clone showed up just a few times. Other DNA variants within this sample encode the same CDR3. The chain uses TRBV27 and TRBJ2-3, with unresolved D. From germline, CDR1 is MNHEY and CDR2 SMNVEV (reference sequence). The CDR3 has 11 amino acids. V lost 3 bases and J lost 6, with 4 bases in between. The CDR3 spells CASSFGDTQYF. The CDR3 DNA reads as TGTGCCAGCAGTTTTGGCGATACGCAGTATTTT.

This clone showed up just once. CDR3 sequence: CASSVAPGLNYEQYF. CDR3 DNA: TGTGCCAGCAGCGTAGCCCCGGGACTAAACTACGAGCAGTACTTC. The V call is TRBV9, the J call TRBJ2-7; 7 bases map to TRBD2. J was trimmed by 3 bases and V by 0 bases; bases with no gene match: 6. This CDR3 has 15 residues. Germline V gene lookup returns CDR1 SGDLS and CDR2 YYNGEE.

This clone was seen just once. This chain connects TRBV19 to TRBJ1-4, with D tentatively TRBD1 (6 bases). The V gene's germline CDR1 is LNHDA and CDR2 SQIVND (reference sequence). The length of the CDR3 is 13 residues. Trimming removed 2 bases from V and 15 bases from J, with 16 bases in between. CDR3 sequence reads: CASSITSRTDLFF. The CDR3 DNA follows: TGTGCCAGTAGTATAACTTCGCGGACAGATTTGTTTTTT.

V usage is TRBV11-2 and J usage is TRBJ2-1, with TRBD2 matching 7 bases. There are 15 residues in the CDR3. The germline CDR1 and CDR2 sequences are SGHAT and FQNNGV. V was pared by 2 bases and J by 6 bases, with 7 bases of the junction left unmatched. CDR3 residues: CASSLFSGAFNEQFF. The CDR3 DNA sequence: TGTGCCAGCAGCTTATTCAGCGGGGCTTTCAATGAGCAGTTCTTC. Full variable domain (remainder filled in from reference TRBV11-2 and TRBJ2-1): EAGVAQSPRYKIIEKRQSVAFWCNPISGHATLYWYQQILGQGPKLLIQFQNNGVVDDSQLPKDRFSAERLKGVDSTLKIQPAKLEDSAVYLCASSLFSGAFNEQFFGPGTRLTVL.

The V and J genes are TRBV30 and TRBJ2-7, with TRBD2 matching 11 bases. CDR3 length equals 14 residues. V shed 1 base, J shed 3 bases, and the junction held 2 bases outside the gene matches. The germline CDR1 and CDR2 sequences are GTSNPN and SVGIG (reference sequence). The CDR3 here is CAWSDLAGGYEQYF. In DNA form, the CDR3 reads TGTGCCTGGAGTGACCTAGCGGGGGGCTACGAGCAGTACTTC.

This clone was recorded a few times. The chain is built from TRBV2 and TRBJ2-1; D call uncertain. The CDR3 runs 13 residues. Trimming shortened V by 4 bases and J by 1 base, and 5 bases separated the two germline ends. In germline, CDR1 is SNHLY, CDR2 FYNNEI. The CDR3 sequence: CASSGASYNEQFF. Written as DNA, the CDR3 is TGTGCCAGCAGTGGCGCGTCCTACAATGAGCAGTTCTTC.

This clone was detected only a few times. This chain connects TRBV6-6 to TRBJ2-7; TRBD2 matches 11 bases. Germline loops: CDR1 MNHNY, CDR2 SVGAGI (reference sequence). The CDR3 length is 14 residues. The V and J ends lost 7 bases and 3 bases, in that order; junction bases with no gene match: 5. CDR3 amino acids: CASKSGTSGYEQYF. CDR3 bases: TGTGCCAGCAAAAGTGGGACTAGCGGCTACGAGCAGTACTTC.

The gene calls are TRBV2 and TRBJ2-1; D may be TRBD1 (6 bases). Germline V CDR1 and CDR2: SNHLY, FYNNEI. This CDR3 spans 12 amino acids. V shed 11 bases and J shed 9 bases, with 17 bases lying between them. In DNA form, the CDR3 reads TGTGCCGTTCAAGCAGGGGCGGTTGAGCAGTTCTTC. Encoded protein: CAVQAGAVEQFF. The whole variable domain, remainder taken from reference TRBV2 and TRBJ2-1, is EPEVTQTPSHQVTQMGQEVILRCVPISNHLYFYWYRQILGQKVEFLVSFYNNEISEKSEIFDDQFSVERPDGSNFTLKIRSTKLEDSAMYFCAVQAGAVEQFFGPGTRLTVL.

The V gene is TRBV25-1, the J gene TRBJ1-1; TRBD1 agrees at 8 bases. The V gene's germline CDR1 is MGHDK and CDR2 SYGVNS. V lost 4 bases to trimming and J lost 1 base; unmatched junction nucleotides: 5. The CDR3 sequence is 15 residues long. For the CDR3, the DNA is TGTGCCAGCAGTGCAGGGGGCGGTGGGAACACTGAAGCTTTCTTT. Translating gives CASSAGGGGNTEAFF.

This rearrangement joins TRBV6-1 to TRBJ2-7; 8 nucleotides agree with TRBD2. CDR1 and CDR2 from the germline V gene are MNHNS and SASEGT. This CDR3 has 16 amino acids. The V and J ends lost 4 bases and 5 bases, in that order; junction bases with no gene match: 13. For the CDR3, the DNA is TGTGCCAGCAGTGGGGAGCTGAGCGGGAGTAGCCACGAGCAGTACTTC. Encoded protein: CASSGELSGSSHEQYF.

The rearrangement joins TRBV9 to TRBJ2-7; TRBD1 is a possible D gene (5 bases). Trimming shortened V by 0 bases and J by 1 base, and 8 bases separated the two germline ends. CDR3 length: 14 residues. From germline, CDR1 is SGDLS and CDR2 YYNGEE. This chain's CDR3 is CASSVAGHSYEQYF. The CDR3 DNA sequence: TGTGCCAGCAGCGTAGCTGGACATTCCTACGAGCAGTACTTC.

The CDR3 loop reads CATSRHTGANYGYTF. CDR3 coding DNA: TGTGCCACCAGCAGACACACAGGGGCTAACTATGGCTACACCTTC. V is TRBV15 and J is TRBJ1-2, with 7 bases lining up with TRBD1. CDR3 length: 15 residues. Germline CDR1 LNHNV, CDR2 YYDKDF (reference sequence). J lost 0 bases, V lost 2 bases, and 3 bases had no gene match.

This clone was observed once. The chain employs TRBV4-3 and TRBJ2-1; 11 nucleotides align to TRBD2. Per germline, CDR1 LGHNA and CDR2 YSLEER. The trim removed 2 bases at V and 8 bases at J, leaving 5 bases unmatched. The CDR3 consists of 15 residues. The CDR3: CASSQTGLAVHEQFF. CDR3 in DNA: TGCGCCAGCAGCCAAACGGGACTAGCGGTCCATGAGCAGTTCTTC.

As concerns this clone: Other DNA sequences in this sample translate to the same CDR3. The chain employs TRBV9 and TRBJ2-7; 8 bases fit TRBD1. Germline CDR1 and CDR2: SGDLS and YYNGEE. The junction had 14 bases not matched to a gene; V was cut back by 10 bases and J by 2 bases. The CDR3 consists of 15 residues. The CDR3: CALGQGITLPYEQYF. As DNA, the CDR3 is TGTGCCCTCGGACAGGGTATAACCTTGCCCTACGAGCAGTACTTC. Based on the CDR3 plus reference TRBV9 and TRBJ2-7, the full variable domain is DSGVTQTPKHLITATGQRVTLRCSPRSGDLSVYWYQQSLDQGLQFLIQYYNGEERAKGNILERFSAQQFPDLHSELNLSSLELGDSALYFCALGQGITLPYEQYFGPGTRLTVT.

For this clone: At one end the junction does not follow the germline gene, possibly because of a read error. The same CDR3 can be traced to other DNA sequences in this sample. The chain joins TRBV7-9 to TRBJ1-6; TRBD1 might be the D (6 bases). This CDR3 comprises 14 residues. The germline V gene encodes CDR1 SEHNR and CDR2 FQNEAQ (reference sequence). The CDR3 bases are TGTGCCATCAGACCCAGGGGCGATAATTCCCCCCTCCACTTT. Amino acid sequence: CAIRPRGDNSPLHF. The variable domain in full, completed from reference TRBV7-9 and TRBJ1-6, reads DTGVSQNPRHKITKRGQNVTFRCDPISEHNRLYWYRQTLGQGPEFLTYFQNEAQLEKSRLLSDRFSAERPKGSFSTLEIQRTEQGDSAMYLCAIRPRGDNSPLHFGNGTRLTVT.

The chain uses TRBV7-9 and TRBJ1-2; 8 positions agree with TRBD1. CDR3 length equals 14 residues. Germline CDR1 and CDR2: SEHNR and FQNEAQ (reference sequence). Trimming took 1 base from V and 4 from J; bases not matched to a gene: 2. CDR3 DNA: TGTGCCAGCAGCTTAGGGGGACAGGCCTATGGCTACACCTTC. This codes for CASSLGGQAYGYTF.